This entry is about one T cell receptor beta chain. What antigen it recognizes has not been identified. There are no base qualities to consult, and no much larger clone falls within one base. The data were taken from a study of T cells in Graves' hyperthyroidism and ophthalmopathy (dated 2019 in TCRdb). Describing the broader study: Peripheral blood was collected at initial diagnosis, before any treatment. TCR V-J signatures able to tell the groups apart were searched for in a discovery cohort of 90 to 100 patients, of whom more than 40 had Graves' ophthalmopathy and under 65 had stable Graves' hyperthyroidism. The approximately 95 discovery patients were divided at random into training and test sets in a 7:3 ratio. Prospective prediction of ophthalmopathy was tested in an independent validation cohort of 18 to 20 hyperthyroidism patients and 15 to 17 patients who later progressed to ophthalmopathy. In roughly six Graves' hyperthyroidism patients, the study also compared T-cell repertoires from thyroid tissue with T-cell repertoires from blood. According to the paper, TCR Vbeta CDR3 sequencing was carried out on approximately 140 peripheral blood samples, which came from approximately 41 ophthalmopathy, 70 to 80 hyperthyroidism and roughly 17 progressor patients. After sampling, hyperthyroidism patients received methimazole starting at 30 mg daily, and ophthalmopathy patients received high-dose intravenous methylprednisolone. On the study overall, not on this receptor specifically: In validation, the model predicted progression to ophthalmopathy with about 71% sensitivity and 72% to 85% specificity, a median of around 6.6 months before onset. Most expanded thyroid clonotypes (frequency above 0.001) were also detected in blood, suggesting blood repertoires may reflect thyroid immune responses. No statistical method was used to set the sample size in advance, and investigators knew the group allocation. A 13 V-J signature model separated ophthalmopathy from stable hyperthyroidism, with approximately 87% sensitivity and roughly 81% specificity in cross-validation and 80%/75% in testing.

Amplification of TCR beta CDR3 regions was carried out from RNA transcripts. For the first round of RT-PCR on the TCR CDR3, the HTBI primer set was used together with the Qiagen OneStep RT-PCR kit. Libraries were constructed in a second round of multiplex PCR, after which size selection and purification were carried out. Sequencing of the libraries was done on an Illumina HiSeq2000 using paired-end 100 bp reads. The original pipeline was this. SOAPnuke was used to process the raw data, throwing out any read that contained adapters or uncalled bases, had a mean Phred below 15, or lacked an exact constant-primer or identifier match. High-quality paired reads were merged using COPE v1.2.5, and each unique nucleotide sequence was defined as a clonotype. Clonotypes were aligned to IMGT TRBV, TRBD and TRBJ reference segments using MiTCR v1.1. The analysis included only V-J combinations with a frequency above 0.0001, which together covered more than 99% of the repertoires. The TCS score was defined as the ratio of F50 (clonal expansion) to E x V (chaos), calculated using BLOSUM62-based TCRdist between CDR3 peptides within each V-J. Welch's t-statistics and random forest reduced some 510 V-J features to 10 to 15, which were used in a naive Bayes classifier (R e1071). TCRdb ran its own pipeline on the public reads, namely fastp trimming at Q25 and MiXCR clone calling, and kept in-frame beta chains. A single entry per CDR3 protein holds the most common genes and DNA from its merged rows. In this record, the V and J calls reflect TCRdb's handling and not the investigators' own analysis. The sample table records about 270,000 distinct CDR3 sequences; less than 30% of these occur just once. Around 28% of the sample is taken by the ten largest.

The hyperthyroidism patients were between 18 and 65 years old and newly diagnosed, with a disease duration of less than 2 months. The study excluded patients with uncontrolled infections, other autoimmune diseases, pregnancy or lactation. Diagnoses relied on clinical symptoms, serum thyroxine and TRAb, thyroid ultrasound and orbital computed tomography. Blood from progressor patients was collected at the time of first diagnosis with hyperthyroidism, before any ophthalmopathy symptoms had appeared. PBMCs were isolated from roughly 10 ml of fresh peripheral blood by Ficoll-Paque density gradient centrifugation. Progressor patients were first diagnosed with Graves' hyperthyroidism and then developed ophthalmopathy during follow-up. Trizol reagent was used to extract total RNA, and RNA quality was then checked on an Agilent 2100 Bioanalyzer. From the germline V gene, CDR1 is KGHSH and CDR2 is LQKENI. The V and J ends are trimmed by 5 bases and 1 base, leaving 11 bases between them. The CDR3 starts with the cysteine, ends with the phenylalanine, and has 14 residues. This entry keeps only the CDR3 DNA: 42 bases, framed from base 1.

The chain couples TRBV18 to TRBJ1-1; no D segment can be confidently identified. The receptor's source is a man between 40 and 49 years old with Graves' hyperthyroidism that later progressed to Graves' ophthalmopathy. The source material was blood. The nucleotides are TGTGCCAGCTCAAACCTTCGGGGGAACACTGAAGCTTTCTTT. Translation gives CASSNLRGNTEAFF.